This T cell receptor beta chain was retrieved from a study of T cell responses to AZD1222 COVID-19 vaccine. Notes on the study in general: Unmutated variant regions reportedly attract nearly half of all spike-specific TCRs. With two AZD1222 doses given, Spike-specific TCR breadth and depth both rose. The sample set comprised mostly white British donors with more females, and clonal diversity was possibly underestimated.

Points on this clone: Its antigen is undetermined.

Libraries were prepared by immunoSEQ multiplex PCR; TCRdb keeps only in-frame clonotypes and omits some of them. This table holds roughly 120,000 clones, around nine tenths found once. Trimming removed 7 bases at V and 0 bases at J, with 9 bases between. The CDR3 spans 13 residues. From germline, CDR1 is SNHLY and CDR2 FYNNEI. This clonotype originated in an adult in good health. The chain couples TRBV2 to TRBJ1-2; the D is unclear. Sequencing was performed on peripheral blood, taken on day 0 of AZD1222 vaccination. In nucleotides, the CDR3 is TGTGCCAGCAATGGACGGACTAACTATGGCTACACCTTC. Protein product: CASNGRTNYGYTF.